The 30 T cell receptor beta chains reported below all come from one sample, sequenced in a study of CD8 T cells in Susac syndrome. Random hexamers were used to reverse transcribe about 0.45 to 1 ug of RNA. TCRdb processed the immunoSEQ multiplex PCR reads anew with MiXCR; each CDR3 protein has one entry. This sample has 55,000 to 80,000 distinct CDR3 sequences; 93% occur once, and the top ten carry around 0.15%. What was sequenced was CD4+ T cells from PBMCs. These receptors were taken from a human donor with Susac syndrome.

The chain has TRBV9 and TRBJ1-2; the D gene is possibly TRBD1 (5 bases). Germline values: CDR1 SGDLS, CDR2 YYNGEE. The CDR3 covers 13 residues. V was cut by 0 bases and J by 6 bases, with 9 bases left in between. CDR3 in amino acids: CASSVAGGNGYTF. CDR3 DNA: TGTGCCAGCAGCGTAGCGGGGGGGAATGGCTACACCTTC. The full variable domain, its missing parts supplied by reference TRBV9 and TRBJ1-2, is DSGVTQTPKHLITATGQRVTLRCSPRSGDLSVYWYQQSLDQGLQFLIQYYNGEERAKGNILERFSAQQFPDLHSELNLSSLELGDSALYFCASSVAGGNGYTFGSGTRLTVV.

The chain combines TRBV15 with TRBJ2-2; 7 bases line up with TRBD1. The CDR3 is made up of 16 amino acids. The V gene end was trimmed by 1 base and the J gene end by 1 base; junction bases not matched to a gene: 3. Germline V gene lookup returns CDR1 LNHNV and CDR2 YYDKDF (reference sequence). CDR3 region: CATSRAGQVNTGELFF. The CDR3 nucleotides read TGTGCCACCAGCAGAGCCGGACAGGTGAACACCGGGGAGCTGTTTTTT.

The J gene is TRBJ1-5, the V gene TRBV30; the D is unclear. The germline V and J ends were trimmed by 1 base and 0 bases, with 10 bases remaining between them. The CDR3 contains 15 residues. The V gene's germline CDR1 is GTSNPN and CDR2 SVGIG (reference sequence). CDR3 amino acids: CAWSADGHSNQPQHF. The DNA for the CDR3 is TGTGCCTGGAGTGCGGACGGTCATAGCAATCAGCCCCAGCATTTT. Full variable domain (missing parts from reference TRBV30 and TRBJ1-5): SQTIHQWPATLVQPVGSPLSLECTVEGTSNPNLYWYRQAAGRGLQLLFYSVGIGQISSEVPQNLSASRPQDRQFILSSKKLLLSDSGFYLCAWSADGHSNQPQHFGDGTRLSIL.

This clonotype was detected once. The rearrangement joins TRBV7-2 to TRBJ2-3, with 11 bases fitting TRBD2. This CDR3 has 14 amino acids. Germline V gene lookup returns CDR1 SGHTA and CDR2 FQGNSA. J was trimmed by 2 bases and V by 6 bases; bases with no gene match: 1. The CDR3 DNA reads TGTGCCAGCAGACTAGCGGGGGCCACAGATACGCAGTATTTT. This sequence encodes CASRLAGATDTQYF.

The chain combines TRBV7-3 with TRBJ2-4, with D perhaps assigned TRBD1 or TRBD2 (5 bases each). Germline CDR1 and CDR2: SGHTA and FQGTGA. V lost 5 bases to trimming and J lost 10 bases, with 15 bases between them. This CDR3 contains 13 residues. CDR3 sequence reads: CASSEGPLRIQYF. The CDR3, as DNA: TGTGCCAGCAGCGAGGGGCCCCTTCGAATTCAGTACTTC.

The CDR3 bases are TGCAGTGCTAGATCTACGGCAGAGGGAACTGAAGCTTTCTTT. This translates into CSARSTAEGTEAFF. V and J are TRBV20-1 and TRBJ1-1; D unclear. From germline, CDR1 is DFQATT and CDR2 SNEGSKA (reference sequence). There are 14 residues in the CDR3. Trimming left V 2 bases short and J 5 bases short, with 15 bases between.

This clonotype was detected once. The chain combines TRBV28 with TRBJ2-3; 8 positions match TRBD2. The CDR3 contains 13 residues. V was clipped by 8 bases and J by 5 bases; unmatched bases: 6. Germline CDR1 is MDHEN and CDR2 is SYDVKM. As DNA, the CDR3 is TGTGCCAGCTTACTAGCGGTCGGAGATACGCAGTATTTT. Protein: CASLLAVGDTQYF. Complete variable domain (other parts from reference TRBV28 and TRBJ2-3): DVKVTQSSRYLVKRTGEKVFLECVQDMDHENMFWYRQDPGLGLRLIYFSYDVKMKEKGDIPEGYSVSREKKERFSLILESASTNQTSMYLCASLLAVGDTQYFGPGTRLTVL.

The chain recombines TRBV29-1 with TRBJ2-7; D uncertain. The CDR3 is 12 amino acids. CDR1 and CDR2 (germline): SQVTM, ANQGSEA. The V end lost 8 bases, the J end lost 0 bases, and 11 bases lay between the germline ends. The CDR3 DNA follows: TGCAGCCTCTCCGTCAGCTCCTACGAGCAGTACTTC. It codes for CSLSVSSYEQYF.

The chain is built from TRBV28 and TRBJ2-5; D not certain. Germline V lookup: CDR1 MDHEN, CDR2 SYDVKM. V was shortened by 6 bases and J by 5 bases, with 13 bases between the two germline ends. The CDR3 is 13 residues long. CDR3 amino acids: CASRPDGWETQYF. The CDR3 DNA reads as TGTGCCAGCAGACCCGACGGGTGGGAGACCCAGTACTTC. Filled out from reference TRBV28 and TRBJ2-5, the complete variable domain reads DVKVTQSSRYLVKRTGEKVFLECVQDMDHENMFWYRQDPGLGLRLIYFSYDVKMKEKGDIPEGYSVSREKKERFSLILESASTNQTSMYLCASRPDGWETQYFGPGTRLLVL.

V gene TRBV20-1 combines with J gene TRBJ2-3; D ambiguous. Per the germline V gene, CDR1 is DFQATT and CDR2 is SNEGSKA (reference sequence). V shed 1 base and J shed 2 bases, with 7 bases lying between them. The CDR3 runs 13 residues. The CDR3 coding sequence is TGCAGTGCTAGAGGATTGAACACAGATACGCAGTATTTT. This gives the protein CSARGLNTDTQYF.

Only one count was recorded for this clonotype. The V call is TRBV15, the J call TRBJ2-1; tentative D call: TRBD2 (5 bases). The germline CDR1 and CDR2 sequences are LNHNV and YYDKDF (reference sequence). The CDR3 is 15 residues long. V was trimmed by 4 bases and J by 2 bases, leaving 12 bases between them. In nucleotides, the CDR3 is TGTGCCACCAGCATCACTAGAGGTACCTACAATGAGCAGTTCTTC. Its translation: CATSITRGTYNEQFF. The full variable domain, in which reference TRBV15 and TRBJ2-1 provide the parts outside the CDR3, is DAMVIQNPRYQVTQFGKPVTLSCSQTLNHNVMYWYQQKSSQAPKLLFHYYDKDFNNEADTPDNFQSRRPNTSFCFLDIRSPGLGDTAMYLCATSITRGTYNEQFFGPGTRLTVL.

CDR3 coding DNA: TGTGCCAGTAGCCCCCGTGGGGGTCTGAACACTGAAGCTTTCTTT. Translated: CASSPRGGLNTEAFF. The chain links TRBV19 to TRBJ1-1, with a weak D call TRBD1 (5 bases). V dropped 6 bases and J dropped 0 bases, with 14 bases sitting between them. Per the germline V gene, CDR1 is LNHDA and CDR2 is SQIVND (reference sequence). This CDR3 is built from 15 residues. Complete variable domain (other parts from reference TRBV19 and TRBJ1-1): DGGITQSPKYLFRKEGQNVTLSCEQNLNHDAMYWYRQDPGQGLRLIYYSQIVNDFQKGDIAEGYSVSREKKESFPLTVTSAQKNPTAFYLCASSPRGGLNTEAFFGQGTRLTVV.

The V gene is TRBV7-3, the J gene TRBJ1-5; weak D call: TRBD1 (5 bases). Germline CDR1 is SGHTA and CDR2 is FQGTGA. V was pared by 5 bases and J by 4 bases, with 9 bases between. The CDR3 consists of 13 residues. CDR3 in DNA: TGTGCCAGCAGCCGGGGCGTTAATCAGCCCCAGCATTTT. This translates into CASSRGVNQPQHF. Variable domain in full (rest from reference TRBV7-3 and TRBJ1-5): GAGVSQTPSNKVTEKGKYVELRCDPISGHTALYWYRQSLGQGPEFLIYFQGTGAADDSGLPNDRFFAVRPEGSVSTLKIQRTERGDSAVYLCASSRGVNQPQHFGDGTRLSIL.

J is TRBJ1-4 and V is TRBV28; D is unclear. V lost 0 bases and J 1 base, leaving 6 bases between the germline ends. The germline gives CDR1 MDHEN, CDR2 SYDVKM. CDR3 size: 15 residues. The DNA for the CDR3 is TGTGCCAGCAGTTTATGGGGAAGAACTAATGAAAAACTGTTTTTT. This codes for CASSLWGRTNEKLFF. The full variable domain, completed using reference TRBV28 and TRBJ1-4, is DVKVTQSSRYLVKRTGEKVFLECVQDMDHENMFWYRQDPGLGLRLIYFSYDVKMKEKGDIPEGYSVSREKKERFSLILESASTNQTSMYLCASSLWGRTNEKLFFGSGTQLSVL.

A single count supports this clonotype. This chain joins TRBV27 and TRBJ2-5, with unresolved D. The CDR3 is 17 amino acids. V was trimmed by 2 bases and J by 5 bases, leaving 21 bases between them. Per the germline V gene, CDR1 is MNHEY and CDR2 is SMNVEV (reference sequence). In nucleotides, the CDR3 is TGTGCCAGCAGTTTACGCTCGTTGACCCACGCCCCGGAGACCCAGTACTTC. It is translated as CASSLRSLTHAPETQYF.

The rearrangement uses TRBV6-2 or TRBV6-3 and TRBJ2-2, with D maybe TRBD1 (6 bases). The germline gives CDR1 MNHEY, CDR2 SVGEGT. The V end was cut by 5 bases, the J end by 5 bases, with 12 bases between. CDR3 size: 14 residues. CDR3 DNA sequence: TGTGCCAGCAGTAAGGGGGTATGGACCGGGGAGCTGTTTTTT. Protein sequence: CASSKGVWTGELFF.

The CDR3, as DNA: TGTGCCAGCAGTAGCGCCGGGGAGCTGTTTTTT. Amino acid sequence: CASSSAGELFF. The chain combines TRBV6-1 with TRBJ2-2; D is undetermined. Germline values: CDR1 MNHNS, CDR2 SASEGT. Trimming took 5 bases from V and 6 from J, leaving 4 bases between them. The CDR3 runs 11 residues.

V is TRBV28 and J is TRBJ1-1; D call uncertain. The CDR3 runs to 14 residues. Germline CDR1 and CDR2: MDHEN and SYDVKM. V lost 7 bases to trimming and J lost 6 bases, with 18 bases between them. In DNA form, the CDR3 reads TGTGCCAGCAACCCTCATACCACCTCCCCTGAAGCTTTCTTT. Its translation: CASNPHTTSPEAFF.

V gene TRBV28 combines with J gene TRBJ2-2; D unresolved. Trimming took 7 bases from V and 1 from J, leaving 13 bases between them. The germline CDR1 and CDR2 sequences are MDHEN and SYDVKM. This CDR3 is 15 amino acids long. CDR3 DNA: TGTGCCAGCACCATTACACTATTGAACACCGGGGAGCTGTTTTTT. Protein product: CASTITLLNTGELFF.

The CDR3 DNA sequence: TGCGCCAGCAGCTTGCAGGGGTTAGAAAGTTCACCCCTCCACTTT. Residues: CASSLQGLESSPLHF. The J gene is TRBJ1-6, the V gene TRBV5-1; a possible D gene is TRBD1 (6 bases). Per the germline V gene, CDR1 is SGHRS and CDR2 is YFSETQ. Between the trimmed V and J ends, which lost 1 base and 9 bases, there was a span of 14 bases. The CDR3 spans 15 residues. The whole variable domain, filled in from reference TRBV5-1 and TRBJ1-6, reads KAGVTQTPRYLIKTRGQQVTLSCSPISGHRSVSWYQQTPGQGLQFLFEYFSETQRNKGNFPGRFSGRQFSNSRSEMNVSTLELGDSALYLCASSLQGLESSPLHFGNGTRLTVT.

The chain combines TRBV5-1 with TRBJ2-5, with 7 bases lining up with TRBD1. CDR1 is SGHRS, CDR2 YFSETQ, per germline. The CDR3 has 16 amino acids. V gave up 4 bases and J gave up 0 bases; unmatched junction bases: 9. The CDR3 spells CASSASGQTYQETQYF. CDR3 in DNA: TGCGCCAGCAGCGCCTCGGGACAGACCTACCAAGAGACCCAGTACTTC.

This chain joins TRBV2 and TRBJ1-6, with D hard to call. Germline CDR1 reads SNHLY; CDR2 reads FYNNEI. The V gene lost 8 bases and the J gene lost 5 bases, with 7 bases spanning the gap. CDR3 length: 12 residues. CDR3 sequence (DNA): TGTGCCAGCTCCCCTGATAATTCACCCCTCCACTTT. This gives the protein CASSPDNSPLHF.

This clonotype was recorded only once. CDR3 region: CASSLAQAGNEQYF. As DNA, the CDR3 is TGTGCCAGCAGTTTAGCACAGGCGGGTAACGAGCAGTACTTC. The chain has TRBV12-3 or TRBV12-4 and TRBJ2-7; D tentatively reads TRBD1 or TRBD2 (5 bases each). Deletions cut 0 bases from V and 5 bases from J, with 11 bases between. The CDR3 sequence is 14 residues long.

The sample holds one count of this clonotype. CDR3 in DNA: TGTGCCAGCAGTTTCGTGCCGGCTTCTGGGGCCAACGTCCTGACTTTC. Amino acids: CASSFVPASGANVLTF. J is TRBJ2-6 and V is TRBV12-3 or TRBV12-4; the D is unclear. V lost 3 bases and J lost 1, with 10 bases in between. The CDR3 totals 16 residues.

CDR3 residues: CASSSQRTGHGKAEAFF. CDR3 bases: TGTGCCAGTAGTTCCCAAAGGACAGGGCATGGTAAGGCTGAAGCTTTCTTT. The genes are TRBV19 and TRBJ1-1; 8 bases are a match to TRBD1. V dropped 5 bases and J dropped 6; count of bases not matched to a gene: 17. The CDR3 length is 17 residues. CDR1 LNHDA and CDR2 SQIVND come from the germline V gene (reference sequence).

This chain connects TRBV10-3 to TRBJ2-7; D assignment may be TRBD1 or TRBD2 (7 bases each). The germline V gene has CDR1 ENHRY and CDR2 SYGVKD. Trimming removed 4 bases at V and 2 bases at J, with 18 bases between. CDR3 length: 16 residues. As DNA, the CDR3 is TGTGCCATCAGTGGCAGGGGGAGCGGGGAAACCTACGAGCAGTACTTC. It is translated as CAISGRGSGETYEQYF.

CDR3 in DNA: TGTGCCAGCAAGTCGAACGAAGGGACAGATACGCAGTATTTT. This codes for CASKSNEGTDTQYF. The chain carries TRBV9 and TRBJ2-3; unclear D gene. Between the trimmed V and J ends, which lost 6 bases and 3 bases, there was a span of 14 bases. The CDR3 length is 14 residues. Germline CDR1 is SGDLS and CDR2 is YYNGEE.

The count of this clonotype is one. At one boundary the junction diverges from the germline segment, which might be a read error. The CDR3 spells CSTRRSPNQPQHF. The CDR3 DNA reads TGCAGTACTAGACGTTCCCCGAATCAGCCCCAGCATTTT. The chain carries TRBV20-1 and TRBJ1-5; D not certain. The germline V gene encodes CDR1 DFQATT and CDR2 SNEGSKA (reference sequence). The CDR3 totals 13 residues.

In DNA form, the CDR3 reads TGTGCCAGCAGCTCCTCTTTAATGGGACTTCACTATGGCTACACCTTC. Its protein product is CASSSSLMGLHYGYTF. The rearrangement uses TRBV12-3 or TRBV12-4 and TRBJ1-2, with D maybe TRBD1 (5 bases). Trimming left V 6 bases short and J 3 bases short, with 20 bases between. The CDR3 totals 16 residues.

The genes are TRBV6-2 or TRBV6-3 and TRBJ1-1; 9 bases are a match to TRBD1. This CDR3 contains 15 residues. Germline CDR1 is MNHEY and CDR2 is SVGEGT. The ends lost 6 bases at V and 5 bases at J; junction bases unmatched: 10. CDR3 bases: TGTGCCAGCAGCCCAGCTGGGACAGGGAGGACTGAAGCTTTCTTT. Translating gives CASSPAGTGRTEAFF.